This T cell receptor (beta chain) is from a study of cytomegalovirus exposure and HLA in healthy donors. Study findings and constraints: For most TCR sequences rarity was the rule, although some public TCRs occurred in many donors.

TCRdb's copy holds only in-frame clones and misses some; the assay was immunoSEQ multiplex PCR. Found here are approximately 160,000 clones, around 90% of them singletons; the top ten hold around 3.1%. Germline V lookup: CDR1 LGHNA, CDR2 YNFKEQ. The CDR3 length is 16 residues. V dropped 4 bases and J dropped 6; count of bases not matched to a gene: 7. This clone was found once. Its antigen is as yet unknown. This TCR was recovered from a woman aged 18-30 years in good health and CMV-seropositive. The chain is built from TRBV4-2 and TRBJ2-1, with 12 bases that match TRBD2. The material sequenced was PBMCs. Written as DNA, the CDR3 is TGTGCCAGCAGCCTCCGACTAGCGGGAGAGGGCAATGAGCAGTTCTTC. Protein sequence: CASSLRLAGEGNEQFF.